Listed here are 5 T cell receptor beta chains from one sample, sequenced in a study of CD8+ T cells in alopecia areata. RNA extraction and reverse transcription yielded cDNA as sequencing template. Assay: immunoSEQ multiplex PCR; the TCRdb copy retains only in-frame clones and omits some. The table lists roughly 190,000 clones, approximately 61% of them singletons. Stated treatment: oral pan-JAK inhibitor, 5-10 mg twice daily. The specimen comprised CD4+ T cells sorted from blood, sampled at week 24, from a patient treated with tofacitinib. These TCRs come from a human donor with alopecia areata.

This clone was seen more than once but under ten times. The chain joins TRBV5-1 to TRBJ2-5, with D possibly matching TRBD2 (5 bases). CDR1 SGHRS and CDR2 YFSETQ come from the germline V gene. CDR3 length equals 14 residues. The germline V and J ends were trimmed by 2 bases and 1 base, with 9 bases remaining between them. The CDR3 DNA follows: TGCGCCAGCAGCTTACGAGGGCTCCAAGAGACCCAGTACTTC. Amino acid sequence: CASSLRGLQETQYF.

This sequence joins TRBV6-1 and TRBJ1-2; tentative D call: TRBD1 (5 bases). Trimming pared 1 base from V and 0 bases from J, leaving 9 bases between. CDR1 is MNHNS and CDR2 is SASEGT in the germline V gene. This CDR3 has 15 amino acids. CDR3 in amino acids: CASSEVTGSNYGYTF. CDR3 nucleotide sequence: TGTGCCAGCAGTGAAGTTACAGGTTCTAACTATGGCTACACCTTC.

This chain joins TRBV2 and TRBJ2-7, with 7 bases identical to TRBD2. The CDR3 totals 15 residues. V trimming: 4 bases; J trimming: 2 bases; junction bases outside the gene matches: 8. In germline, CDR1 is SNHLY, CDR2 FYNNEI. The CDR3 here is CASSARPSGTYEQYF. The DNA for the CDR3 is TGTGCCAGCAGTGCTCGTCCTAGCGGAACCTACGAGCAGTACTTC.

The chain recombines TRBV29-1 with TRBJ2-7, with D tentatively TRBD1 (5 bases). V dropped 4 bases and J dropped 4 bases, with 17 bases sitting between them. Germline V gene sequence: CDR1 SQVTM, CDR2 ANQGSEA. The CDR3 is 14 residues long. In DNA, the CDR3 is TGCAGCGTTGGCCCCAGGGCAGGAAGGTACGAGCAGTACTTC. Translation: CSVGPRAGRYEQYF.

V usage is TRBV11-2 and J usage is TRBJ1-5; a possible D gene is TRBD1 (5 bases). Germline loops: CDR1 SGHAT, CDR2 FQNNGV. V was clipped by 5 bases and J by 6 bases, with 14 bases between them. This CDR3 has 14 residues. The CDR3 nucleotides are TGTGCCAGCAGCCATGTTGGGGCGCGTCAGCCCCAGCATTTT. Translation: CASSHVGARQPQHF.